This TCR beta chain is from a study of blood T cell repertoires in COVID-19. Overall study: There were acute and convalescent COVID-19 samples, and they came from the United States, Italy and Spain. The cDNA or gDNA used as material had been derived from T cells, B-cell-depleted T cells, or PBMCs.

This table comes from immunoSEQ multiplex PCR, and its TCRdb copy is limited to in-frame clones, with some not included. The data contain 200,000 to 250,000 clones, approximately 91% of them seen just once; the ten biggest clones take up under 2.5%. The CDR3 runs 15 residues. In germline, CDR1 is SGHRS, CDR2 YFSETQ. V lost 1 base to trimming and J lost 3 bases, with 14 bases between them. The receptor was derived from a woman aged 40 to 50 who had recovered from COVID-19. The sequenced sample consisted of peripheral blood. V is TRBV5-1 and J is TRBJ2-7, with a weak D call TRBD2 (5 bases). The CDR3 nucleotides read TGCGCCAGCAGCTTGCAGTCAGCGGACGGCTACGAGCAGTACTTC. It encodes CASSLQSADGYEQYF.